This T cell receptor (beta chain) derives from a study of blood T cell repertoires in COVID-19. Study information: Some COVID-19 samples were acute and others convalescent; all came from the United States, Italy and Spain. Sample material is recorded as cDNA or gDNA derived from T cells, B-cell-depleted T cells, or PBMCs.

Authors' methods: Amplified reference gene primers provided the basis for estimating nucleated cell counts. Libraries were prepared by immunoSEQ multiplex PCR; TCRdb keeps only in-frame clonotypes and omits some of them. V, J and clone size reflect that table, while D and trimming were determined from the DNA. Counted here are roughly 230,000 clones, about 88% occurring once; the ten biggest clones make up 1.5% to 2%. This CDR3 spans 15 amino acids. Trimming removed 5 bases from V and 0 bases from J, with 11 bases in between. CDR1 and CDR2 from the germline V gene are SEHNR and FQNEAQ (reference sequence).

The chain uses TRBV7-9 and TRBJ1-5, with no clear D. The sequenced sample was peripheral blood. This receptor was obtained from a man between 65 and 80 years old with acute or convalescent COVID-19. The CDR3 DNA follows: TGTGCCAGCAGCCAGGCGGGGAATAGCAATCAGCCCCAGCATTTT. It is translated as CASSQAGNSNQPQHF.